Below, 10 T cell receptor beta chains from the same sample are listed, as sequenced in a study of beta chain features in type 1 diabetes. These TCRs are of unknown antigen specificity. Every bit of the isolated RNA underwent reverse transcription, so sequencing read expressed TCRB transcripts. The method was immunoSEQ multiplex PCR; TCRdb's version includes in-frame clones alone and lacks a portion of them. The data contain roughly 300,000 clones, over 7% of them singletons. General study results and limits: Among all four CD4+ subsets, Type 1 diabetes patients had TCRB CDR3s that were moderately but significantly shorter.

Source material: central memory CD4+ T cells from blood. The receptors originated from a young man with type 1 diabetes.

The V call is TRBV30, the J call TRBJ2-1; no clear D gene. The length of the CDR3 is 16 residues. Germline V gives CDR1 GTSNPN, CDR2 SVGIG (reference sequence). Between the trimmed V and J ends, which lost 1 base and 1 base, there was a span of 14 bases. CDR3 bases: TGTGCCTGGAGTGGAAGGCTGCCCCCTTCCTACAATGAGCAGTTCTTC. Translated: CAWSGRLPPSYNEQFF.

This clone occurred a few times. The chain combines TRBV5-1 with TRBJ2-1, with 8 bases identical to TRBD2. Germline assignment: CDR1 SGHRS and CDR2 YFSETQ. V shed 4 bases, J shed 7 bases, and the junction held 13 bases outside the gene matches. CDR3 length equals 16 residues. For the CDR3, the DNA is TGCGCCAGCAGCATGGAGCCGGCTAGCGGGTTGAATGAGCAGTTCTTC. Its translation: CASSMEPASGLNEQFF.

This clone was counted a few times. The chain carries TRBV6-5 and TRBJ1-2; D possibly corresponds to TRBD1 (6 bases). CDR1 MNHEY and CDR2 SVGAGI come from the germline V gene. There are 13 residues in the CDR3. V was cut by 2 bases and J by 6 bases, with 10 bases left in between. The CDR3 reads CASSYDTGNGYTF. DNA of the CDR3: TGTGCCAGCAGTTACGATACAGGGAATGGCTACACCTTC.

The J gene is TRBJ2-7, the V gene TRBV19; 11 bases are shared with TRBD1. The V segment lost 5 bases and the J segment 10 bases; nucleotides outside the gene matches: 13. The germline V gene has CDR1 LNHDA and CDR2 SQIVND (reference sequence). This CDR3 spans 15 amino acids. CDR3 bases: TGTGCCAGTAGTGACGCGGACAGGGGGCAAACTAATCAGTACTTC. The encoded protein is CASSDADRGQTNQYF.

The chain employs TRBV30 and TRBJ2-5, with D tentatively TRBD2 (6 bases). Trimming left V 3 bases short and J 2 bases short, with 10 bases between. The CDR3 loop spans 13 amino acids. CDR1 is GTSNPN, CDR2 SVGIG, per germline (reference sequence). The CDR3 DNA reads TGTGCCTGGAGGGGGGGTTCGCAAGAGACCCAGTACTTC. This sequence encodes CAWRGGSQETQYF.

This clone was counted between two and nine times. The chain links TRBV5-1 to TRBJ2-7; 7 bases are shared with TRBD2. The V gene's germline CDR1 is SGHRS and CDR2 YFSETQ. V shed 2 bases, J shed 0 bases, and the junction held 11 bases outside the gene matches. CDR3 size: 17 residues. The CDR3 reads CASSFGSGRGFSYEQYF. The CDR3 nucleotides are TGCGCCAGCAGCTTCGGGTCAGGGCGGGGGTTCTCCTACGAGCAGTACTTC.

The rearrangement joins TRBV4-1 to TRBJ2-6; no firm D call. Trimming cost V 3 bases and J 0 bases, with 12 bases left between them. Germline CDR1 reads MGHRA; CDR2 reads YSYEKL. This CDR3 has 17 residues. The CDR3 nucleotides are TGCGCCAGCAGCCAGGATAATACAGTCTCTGGGGCCAACGTCCTGACTTTC. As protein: CASSQDNTVSGANVLTF.

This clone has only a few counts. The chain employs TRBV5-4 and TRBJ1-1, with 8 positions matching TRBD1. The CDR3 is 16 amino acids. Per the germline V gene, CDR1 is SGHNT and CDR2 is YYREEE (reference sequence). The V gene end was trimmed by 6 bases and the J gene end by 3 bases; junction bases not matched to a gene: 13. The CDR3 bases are TGTGCCAGCACCACGGGGGCTGGACAGGGAGACACTGAAGCTTTCTTT. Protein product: CASTTGAGQGDTEAFF.

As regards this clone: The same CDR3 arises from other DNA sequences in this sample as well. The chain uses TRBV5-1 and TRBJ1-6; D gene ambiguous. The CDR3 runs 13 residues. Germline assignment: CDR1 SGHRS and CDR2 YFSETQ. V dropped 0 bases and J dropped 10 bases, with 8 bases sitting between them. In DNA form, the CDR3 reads TGCGCCAGCAGCTTGGACCGAGGATCACCCCTCCACTTT. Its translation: CASSLDRGSPLHF.

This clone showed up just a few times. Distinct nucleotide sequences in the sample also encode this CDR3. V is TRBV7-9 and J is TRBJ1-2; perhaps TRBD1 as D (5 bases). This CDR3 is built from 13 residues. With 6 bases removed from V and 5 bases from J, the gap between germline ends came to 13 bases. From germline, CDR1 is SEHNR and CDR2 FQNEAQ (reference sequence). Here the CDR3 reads CASSLDAGYGYTF. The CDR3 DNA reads TGTGCCAGCAGTCTCGACGCAGGGTATGGCTACACCTTC.